These T cell receptor beta chains were read from a single sample in a study of blood T cells in healthy people across ages. TCRdb reprocessed the 5' RACE reads via MiXCR and lists one record per CDR3 protein. Altogether over 600,000 distinct CDR3 sequences are present, more than 20% being singletons, with the ten largest covering under 4%. The sequencing input was blood. The receptors originated from a man aged 65 to 79 in good health. Both conserved end residues are part of each CDR3. The D gene is left open where the match is weak. Some rows have no size entry. The others give once, few or many, or a class for an expanded clone.

d_call | j_call | clone_size | v_call | cdr3_aa | cdr3_nt
TRBD1 | TRBJ1-4 | few | TRBV6-5 | CASRGDRGLFF | TGTGCCAGCAGGGGGGACAGAGGACTGTTTTTT
. | TRBJ2-7 | . | TRBV27 | CASRSARAAISYEQYF | TGTGCCAGCAGATCGGCCCGAGCTGCTATCTCCTACGAGCAGTACTTC
TRBD2 | TRBJ2-5 | . | TRBV29-1 | CSVGVPLAGWQETQYF | TGCAGCGTTGGTGTCCCTCTAGCGGGGTGGCAAGAGACCCAGTACTTC
TRBD2 | TRBJ2-3 | . | TRBV27 | CASRPTKREITDTQYF | TGTGCCAGCAGACCCACAAAGCGGGAGATTACAGATACGCAGTATTTT
TRBD1 | TRBJ2-5 | . | TRBV7-2 | CASANRGSYETQYF | TGTGCCAGCGCGAACAGGGGGTCGTATGAGACCCAGTACTTC
TRBD1 | TRBJ2-1 | many | TRBV9 | CASSVGQGAYNEQFF | TGTGCCAGCAGCGTAGGCCAGGGGGCCTACAATGAGCAGTTCTTC
TRBD2 | TRBJ2-1 | many | TRBV12-3/TRBV12-4 | CASRRGLAGSNEQFF | TGTGCCAGCAGGAGAGGACTAGCGGGGTCCAATGAGCAGTTCTTC
TRBD1 | TRBJ2-2 | . | TRBV4-1 | CASSRIDRGLNTGELFF | TGCGCCAGCAGCCGGATAGACAGGGGGCTGAACACCGGGGAGCTGTTTTTT
. | TRBJ2-2 | . | TRBV2 | CASSEYQAANTGELFF | TGTGCCAGCAGTGAATATCAGGCGGCGAACACCGGGGAGCTGTTTTTT
. | TRBJ2-2 | . | TRBV20-1 | CSATQGNTGELFF | TGCAGTGCTACACAGGGGAACACCGGGGAGCTGTTTTTT
. | TRBJ2-1 | . | TRBV5-1 | CASSLVGAQSSYNEQFF | TGCGCCAGCAGCTTGGTAGGGGCCCAGAGCTCCTACAATGAGCAGTTCTTC
. | TRBJ2-1 | . | TRBV3-1 | CASRGVQEQFF | TGTGCCAGCAGGGGCGTACAGGAGCAGTTCTTC
. | TRBJ2-1 | few | TRBV20-1 | CSAPDPRAYNEQFF | TGCAGTGCTCCAGATCCGAGAGCCTACAATGAGCAGTTCTTC
TRBD2 | TRBJ2-5 | few | TRBV12-3/TRBV12-4 | CASRGTSGRYGETQYF | TGTGCCAGCAGAGGGACTAGCGGGAGATACGGAGAGACCCAGTACTTC
. | TRBJ2-2 | . | TRBV6-1 | CATSEHRTLGGELFF | TGTGCCACCAGTGAGCACCGGACCCTCGGCGGGGAGCTGTTTTTT
. | TRBJ1-1 | few | TRBV12-5 | CASGSRQGDTEAFF | TGTGCTAGTGGTTCCCGTCAGGGCGACACTGAAGCTTTCTTT
. | TRBJ1-6 | . | TRBV2 | CASSVGSPLHF | TGTGCCAGCAGTGTCGGGTCACCCCTCCACTTT
. | TRBJ2-1 | . | TRBV21-1 | CASSADLAGVSREQFF | TGTGCCAGCAGCGCCGACCTAGCGGGAGTTTCGCGTGAGCAGTTCTTC
. | TRBJ2-3 | many | TRBV5-1 | CASSPLAGGTDTQYF | TGCGCCAGCAGCCCTTTAGCTGGAGGGACAGATACGCAGTATTTT
. | TRBJ1-4 | . | TRBV19 | CASSSGGASNEKLFF | TGTGCCAGTAGTTCGGGGGGCGCCTCTAATGAAAAACTGTTTTTT
. | TRBJ2-2 | . | TRBV6-1 | CASSSRLGEGPGELFF | TGTGCCAGCAGTAGCAGGCTTGGGGAAGGGCCCGGGGAGCTGTTTTTT
. | TRBJ2-3 | . | TRBV15 | CATSRDIVDTQYF | TGTGCCACCAGCAGAGATATAGTTGATACGCAGTATTTT
. | TRBJ2-5 | many | TRBV12-3/TRBV12-4 | CASSLRDGAIVAQYF | TGTGCCAGCAGTTTACGGGACGGAGCCATTGTGGCCCAGTACTTC
TRBD2 | TRBJ2-7 | . | TRBV6-2/TRBV6-3 | CASSYPGLTTYEQYF | TGTGCCAGCAGTTACCCGGGACTAACCACCTACGAGCAGTACTTC
. | TRBJ2-1 | . | TRBV2 | CASSEYPGYEQFF | TGTGCCAGCAGTGAATATCCCGGGTATGAGCAGTTCTTC
TRBD1 | TRBJ1-4 | . | TRBV6-5 | CASSYSKFSVEGQGEKLFF | TGTGCCAGCAGTTACTCGAAATTCTCTGTGGAGGGACAGGGTGAAAAACTGTTTTTT
. | TRBJ1-3 | . | TRBV29-1 | CSVASALADGDTIYF | TGCAGCGTTGCAAGTGCGCTAGCGGATGGGGACACCATATATTTT
TRBD1 | TRBJ2-5 | . | TRBV10-2 | CASSDRQGAEETQYF | TGCGCCAGCAGTGACCGACAGGGGGCTGAAGAGACCCAGTACTTC
TRBD2 | TRBJ2-1 | . | TRBV15 | CATSRGELAGGSWEQFF | TGTGCCACCAGCAGAGGGGAACTAGCGGGAGGATCATGGGAGCAGTTCTTC
. | TRBJ2-1 | . | TRBV14 | CASSQLAYNEQFF | TGTGCCAGCAGCCAGTTAGCCTACAATGAGCAGTTCTTC
TRBD1 | TRBJ1-4 | few | TRBV9 | CASSYLPGQANEKLFF | TGTGCCAGCAGCTACTTACCGGGACAGGCTAATGAAAAACTGTTTTTT
TRBD2 | TRBJ2-1 | . | TRBV7-9 | CASSLRSSGRVGSYNEQFF | TGTGCCAGCAGCTTAAGGTCTAGCGGGAGGGTCGGCTCCTACAATGAGCAGTTCTTC
. | TRBJ1-2 | few | TRBV4-2 | CASSQEGGLLDRNGYTF | TGTGCCAGCAGCCAAGAAGGAGGCTTATTGGATAGGAACGGCTACACCTTC
. | TRBJ2-1 | few | TRBV10-2 | CASSENGGYEQFF | TGCGCCAGCAGTGAGAATGGGGGCTATGAGCAGTTCTTC
TRBD2 | TRBJ2-6 | . | TRBV12-3/TRBV12-4 | CASSFTSGRSGANVLTF | TGTGCCAGCAGTTTTACTAGCGGGAGATCTGGGGCCAACGTCCTGACTTTC
. | TRBJ2-3 | . | TRBV6-2/TRBV6-3 | CATGAANTDTQYF | TGTGCCACCGGGGCCGCTAACACAGATACGCAGTATTTT
TRBD2 | TRBJ2-7 | many | TRBV2 | CASSESGLVEGAYEQYF | TGTGCCAGCAGTGAATCGGGACTAGTTGAAGGGGCCTACGAGCAGTACTTC